The T cell receptor beta chain described here comes from a study of shared clonotypes between healthy human individuals. General observations from the study: Four donors shared about 4.8% of their naive CD4 clonotypes.

With respect to this clone: Its cognate antigen is unknown. Other nucleotide sequences from this sample produce the same CDR3.

This CDR3 contains 14 residues. Germline trimming cut 2 bases from V and 8 bases from J; bases unmatched to any gene: 5. Germline CDR1 reads SNHLY; CDR2 reads FYNNEI. Method: immunoSEQ multiplex PCR; TCRdb's copy keeps in-frame clones and lacks some. Of about 680,000 clones listed, around 73% are singletons. This TCR was recovered from a woman aged 30 to 39 in good health. The V gene is TRBV2, the J gene TRBJ2-3, with 9 bases identical to TRBD2. Sample: memory CD4+ T cells sorted from blood. The subset denotes: CD45RA-negative fraction. The CDR3 DNA follows: TGTGCCAGCAGTGAACTAGCGGGACCAGGTACGCAGTATTTT. This gives the protein CASSELAGPGTQYF.